These T cell receptor beta chains were read from a single sample in a study of shared clonotypes between healthy human individuals. Sequencing used immunoSEQ multiplex PCR; TCRdb keeps in-frame clones, though not all of them. The sample comprises around 100,000 clones, 65% to 75% of which are singletons, and about 24% rests with the top ten. The sequencing input was memory CD8+ T cells sorted from blood. The receptor source for this set is a woman in her twenties or thirties in good health. The CDR3 runs from the conserved cysteine through the conserved F or W. Fields, in order: V gene, clone size, D gene, CDR3 length, J gene, CDR3 DNA, CDR3 protein. D genes are given only for firm matches. Part of the rows lack a size; the others show once, few, many or a class for expanded clones.

TRBV6-1,once,TRBD1,15,TRBJ1-5,TGTGCCAGCAGGATTCAGGGGGCCGGCAATCAGCCCCAGCATTTT,CASRIQGAGNQPQHF
TRBV28,.,TRBD1,14,TRBJ1-1,TGTGCCAGCAGTAGCGGACAGGACAACACTGAAGCTTTCTTT,CASSSGQDNTEAFF
TRBV27,.,.,14,TRBJ1-2,.,CASSFFGAGYGYTF
TRBV28,.,.,12,TRBJ2-5,TGTGCCAGCAGTTTGGCGGGTGAGACCCAGTACTTC,CASSLAGETQYF
TRBV12-5,.,.,21,TRBJ2-7,TGTGCTAGTGGTTTGGTTATTGGGTGGACAACACCGGGACGTAAATGCTACGAGCAGTACTTC,CASGLVIGWTTPGRKCYEQYF
TRBV6-6,many,.,12,TRBJ2-7,TGTGCCAGCGGGACACACACCTACGAGCAGTACTTC,CASGTHTYEQYF
TRBV30,.,.,19,TRBJ2-7,TGTGCCTGGAGTGTAGTTGAGTTCACCCGCCCATGGAGTTCCTACGAGCAGTACTTC,CAWSVVEFTRPWSSYEQYF
TRBV25-1,.,.,17,TRBJ2-4,TGTGCCAGCAGTGATTACCCCGGGGGTCGGGCCAAAAACATTCAGTACTTC,CASSDYPGGRAKNIQYF
TRBV2,many,TRBD1,18,TRBJ2-7,TGTGCCAGCAGTGTCCCGGGACAGGGGGCTCCAAGTTTGTACGAGCAGTACTTC,CASSVPGQGAPSLYEQYF
TRBV7-7,.,TRBD2,13,TRBJ2-1,TGTGCCAGCAGCTTGGGAGCGGGGTCTCAGCAGTTCTTC,CASSLGAGSQQFF
TRBV9,.,.,13,TRBJ2-2,TGTGCCAGCACACCTTCGAACACCGGGGAGCTGTTTTTT,CASTPSNTGELFF
TRBV7-9,few,.,12,TRBJ2-3,TGTGCCAGCAGCTCACAGTCAGATACGCAGTATTTT,CASSSQSDTQYF
TRBV4-2,.,.,15,TRBJ2-7,TGTGCCAGCAGTCCTACCGGGACTCGTGCCTACGAGCAGTACTTC,CASSPTGTRAYEQYF